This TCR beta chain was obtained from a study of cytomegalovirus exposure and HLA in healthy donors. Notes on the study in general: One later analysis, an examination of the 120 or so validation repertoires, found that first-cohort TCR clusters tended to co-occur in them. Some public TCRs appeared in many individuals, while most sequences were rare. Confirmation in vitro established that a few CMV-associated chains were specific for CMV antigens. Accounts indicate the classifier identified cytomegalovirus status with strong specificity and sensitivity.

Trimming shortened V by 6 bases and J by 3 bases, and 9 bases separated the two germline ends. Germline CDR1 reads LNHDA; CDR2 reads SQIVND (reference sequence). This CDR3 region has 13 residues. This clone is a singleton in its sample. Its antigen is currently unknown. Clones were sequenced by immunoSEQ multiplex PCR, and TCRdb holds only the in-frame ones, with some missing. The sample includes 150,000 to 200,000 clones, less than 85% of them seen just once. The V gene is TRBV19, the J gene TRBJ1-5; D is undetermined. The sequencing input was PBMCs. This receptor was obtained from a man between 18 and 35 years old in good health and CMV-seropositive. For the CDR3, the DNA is TGTGCCAGTAGGATCAGGTTCAATCAGCCCCAGCATTTT. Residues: CASRIRFNQPQHF. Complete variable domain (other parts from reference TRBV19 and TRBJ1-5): DGGITQSPKYLFRKEGQNVTLSCEQNLNHDAMYWYRQDPGQGLRLIYYSQIVNDFQKGDIAEGYSVSREKKESFPLTVTSAQKNPTAFYLCASRIRFNQPQHFGDGTRLSIL.